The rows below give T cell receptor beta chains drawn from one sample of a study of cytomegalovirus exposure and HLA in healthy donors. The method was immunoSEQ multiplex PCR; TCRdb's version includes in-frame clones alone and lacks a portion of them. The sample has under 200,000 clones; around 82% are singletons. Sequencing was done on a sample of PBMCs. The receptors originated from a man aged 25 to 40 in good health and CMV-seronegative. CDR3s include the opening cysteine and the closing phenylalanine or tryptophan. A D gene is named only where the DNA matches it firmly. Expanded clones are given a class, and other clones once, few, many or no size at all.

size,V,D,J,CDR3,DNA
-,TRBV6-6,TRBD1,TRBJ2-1,CANKYRDRDYNEQFF,TGTGCCAACAAGTACCGGGACAGGGATTACAATGAGCAGTTCTTC
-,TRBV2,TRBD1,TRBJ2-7,CASTRQGARYEQYF,TGTGCCAGCACCCGACAGGGGGCACGGTACGAGCAGTACTTC
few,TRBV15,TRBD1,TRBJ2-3,CATADRVGTDTQYF,TGTGCCACAGCGGACAGGGTAGGCACAGATACGCAGTATTTT
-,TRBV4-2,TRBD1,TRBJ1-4,CASSHSTGSNEKLFF,TGTGCCAGCAGCCATTCGACAGGGTCTAATGAAAAACTGTTTTTT
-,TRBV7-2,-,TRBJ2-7,CASSYSGNYEQYF,TGTGCCAGCAGCTATTCGGGTAACTACGAGCAGTACTTC
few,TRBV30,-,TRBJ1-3,CAWRLSSGNTIYF,TGTGCCTGGAGATTGAGCTCTGGAAACACCATATATTTT
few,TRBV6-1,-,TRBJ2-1,CASRQRLYNEQFF,TGTGCCAGCCGACAGCGACTTTACAATGAGCAGTTCTTC
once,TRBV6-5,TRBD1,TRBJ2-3,CASSYRTGPLDTQYF,TGTGCCAGCAGTTACCGGACAGGGCCTCTGGATACGCAGTATTTT
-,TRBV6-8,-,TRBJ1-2,CASSYSTREGGYTF,TGTGCCAGCAGTTACTCGACTCGGGAGGGTGGCTACACCTTC
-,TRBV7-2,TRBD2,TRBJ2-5,CASSLALAGGQETQYF,TGTGCCAGCAGCTTAGCACTAGCGGGGGGACAAGAGACCCAGTACTTC
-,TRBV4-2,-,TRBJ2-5,CASSQETQLGTQYF,TGTGCCAGCAGCCAAGAAACCCAACTCGGGACCCAGTACTTC
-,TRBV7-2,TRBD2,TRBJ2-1,CASSPLGGLAGGFNEQFF,TGTGCCAGCAGCCCCCTAGGCGGACTAGCGGGAGGTTTTAATGAGCAGTTCTTC
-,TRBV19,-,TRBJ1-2,CASSSTGLYGYTF,TGTGCCAGTAGCTCGACAGGCCTCTATGGCTACACCTTC
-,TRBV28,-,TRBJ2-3,CASSFPSGTDTQYF,TGTGCCAGCAGTTTTCCTAGCGGCACAGATACGCAGTATTTT
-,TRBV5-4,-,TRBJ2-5,CASSPYVGQETQYF,TGTGCCAGCAGCCCATATGTGGGGCAGGAGACCCAGTACTTC
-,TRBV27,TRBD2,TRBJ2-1,CASSGITSGGVGNEQFF,TGTGCCAGCAGTGGGATTACTAGCGGGGGGGTTGGCAATGAGCAGTTCTTC
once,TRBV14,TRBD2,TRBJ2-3,CASSQASGRTDTQYF,TGTGCCAGCAGCCAGGCTAGCGGGAGGACAGATACGCAGTATTTT
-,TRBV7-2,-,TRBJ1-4,CASRLRRTNEKLFF,TGTGCCAGCAGACTAAGACGCACTAATGAAAAACTGTTTTTT
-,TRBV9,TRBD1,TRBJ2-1,CASSLRQGRSDNEQFF,TGTGCCAGCAGCCTCCGACAGGGCAGATCGGACAATGAGCAGTTCTTC
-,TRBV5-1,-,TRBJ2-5,CASRDTQETQYF,TGCGCCAGTCGGGACACCCAAGAGACCCAGTACTTC
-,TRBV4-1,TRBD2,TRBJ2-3,CASSRRLAGGDSTDTQYF,TGCGCCAGCAGCCGAAGACTAGCGGGGGGAGACAGCACAGATACGCAGTATTTT
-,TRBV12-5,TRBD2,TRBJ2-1,CASGLSGGAYNEQFF,TGTGCTAGTGGCCTAAGCGGGGGGGCCTACAATGAGCAGTTCTTC
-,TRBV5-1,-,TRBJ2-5,CATRVSPRETQYF,TGCGCCACCAGGGTCTCCCCCCGGGAGACCCAGTACTTC
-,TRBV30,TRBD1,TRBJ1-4,CAWSRPGTATEKLFF,TGTGCCTGGAGTAGGCCCGGGACAGCAACTGAAAAACTGTTTTTT
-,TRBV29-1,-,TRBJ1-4,CSVATVFNEKLFF,TGCAGCGTTGCGACAGTCTTTAATGAAAAACTGTTTTTT
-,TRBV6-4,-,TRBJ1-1,CASNKGITEAFF,TGTGCCAGCAATAAGGGGATCACTGAAGCTTTCTTT
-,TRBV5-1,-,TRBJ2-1,CASRFVGSANEQFF,TGCGCCAGCAGATTCGTAGGTAGCGCCAATGAGCAGTTCTTC
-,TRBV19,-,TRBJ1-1,CASSPQGISEAFF,TGTGCCAGTAGTCCACAGGGAATTTCTGAAGCTTTCTTT
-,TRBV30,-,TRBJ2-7,CAWSVGSSYEQYF,TGTGCCTGGAGTGTAGGGAGCTCCTACGAGCAGTACTTC
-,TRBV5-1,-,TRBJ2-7,CASSLAEIQGLDYEQYF,TGCGCCAGCAGCTTGGCCGAAATCCAGGGTCTCGACTACGAGCAGTACTTC
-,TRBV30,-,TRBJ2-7,CAWSDHRIPSYEQYF,TGTGCCTGGAGCGACCACAGGATCCCTTCCTACGAGCAGTACTTC
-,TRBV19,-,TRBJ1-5,CASNRTGGDQPQHF,TGTGCCAGTAACAGGACGGGAGGGGATCAGCCCCAGCATTTT
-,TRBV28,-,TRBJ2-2,CASSLGLYTGELFF,TGTGCCAGCAGTTTGGGCCTATACACCGGGGAGCTGTTTTTT
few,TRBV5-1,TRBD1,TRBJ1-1,CASRTGSGTEAFF,TGCGCCAGCAGGACAGGGTCGGGGACTGAAGCTTTCTTT
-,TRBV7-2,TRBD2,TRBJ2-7,CASSPRGLAGSYEQYF,TGTGCCAGCAGTCCTCGGGGGCTAGCGGGATCCTACGAGCAGTACTTC
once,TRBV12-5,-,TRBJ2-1,CASGYWGGRSYNEQFF,TGTGCTAGTGGTTACTGGGGGGGCCGATCCTACAATGAGCAGTTCTTC
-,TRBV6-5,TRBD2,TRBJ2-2,CASSYSRGANTGELFF,TGTGCCAGCAGTTACTCGCGGGGGGCGAACACCGGGGAGCTGTTTTTT
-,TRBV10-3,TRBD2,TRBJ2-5,CAIRDSSGALQETQYF,TGTGCCATCAGAGACTCTAGCGGGGCCCTGCAAGAGACCCAGTACTTC
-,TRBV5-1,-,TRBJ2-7,CASRPTFNSYEQYF,TGCGCCAGCAGGCCTACCTTCAATTCCTACGAGCAGTACTTC
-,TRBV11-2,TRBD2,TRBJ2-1,CASSTTGTTYYNEQFF,TGTGCCAGCAGCACGACCGGGACTACCTACTACAATGAGCAGTTCTTC
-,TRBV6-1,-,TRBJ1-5,CASRRTDRNQPQHF,TGTGCCTCACGACGAACGGACAGAAATCAGCCCCAGCATTTT
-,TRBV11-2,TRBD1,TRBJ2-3,CASSFANRGSTDTQYF,TGTGCCAGCAGCTTCGCTAACAGGGGTAGCACAGATACGCAGTATTTT
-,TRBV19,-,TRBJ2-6,CATLRESSAGANVLTF,TGTGCCACCCTTCGGGAGAGTAGCGCTGGGGCCAACGTCCTGACTTTC
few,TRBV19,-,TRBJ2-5,CASSIGGVQGETQYF,TGTGCCAGTAGTATTGGTGGGGTTCAGGGAGAGACCCAGTACTTC
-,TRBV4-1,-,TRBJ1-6,CASSHPPGNSPLHF,TGCGCCAGCAGCCACCCCCCGGGGAATTCACCCCTCCACTTT
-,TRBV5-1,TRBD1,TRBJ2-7,CASSRIGQGQAYEQYF,TGCGCCAGCAGCCGAATCGGACAGGGACAAGCCTACGAGCAGTACTTC
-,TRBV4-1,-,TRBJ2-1,CASSLLTGYNEQFF,TGCGCCAGCAGCCTTTTGACAGGATACAATGAGCAGTTCTTC
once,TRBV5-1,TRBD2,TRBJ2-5,CASSLLAGLQETQYF,TGCGCCAGCAGCTTATTAGCGGGCCTCCAAGAGACCCAGTACTTC
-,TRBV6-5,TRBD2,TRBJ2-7,CASSISGGPSSEQYF,TGTGCCAGCAGTATATCGGGAGGCCCGTCGAGCGAGCAGTACTTC
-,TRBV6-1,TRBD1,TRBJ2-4,CASSALTGGIAKNIQYF,TGTGCCAGCAGTGCATTAACAGGGGGCATCGCCAAAAACATTCAGTACTTC